This T cell receptor (beta chain) was profiled in a study of PD-L1 blockade in urothelial cancer. After removal of 6 bases from V and 3 bases from J, the junction contained 6 bases not matched to a gene. The CDR3 length is 14 residues. Looked up from germline, CDR1 is MGHDK and CDR2 is SYGVNS. The assay was immunoSEQ multiplex PCR, and TCRdb's table has in-frame clones only and misses some. The repertoire consists of 41,000 or so clones, with 70% to 85% occurring once and the leading ten covering roughly 18%. The TCR originated in a man aged 55 to 70 with urothelial cancer. The chain couples TRBV25-1 to TRBJ1-2; 8 bases map to TRBD1. The sequencing used PBMCs, collected around atezolizumab (anti-PD-L1) treatment. The CDR3 sequence: CASSQPDRDYGYTF. The CDR3 DNA reads TGTGCCAGCAGCCAACCGGACAGGGACTATGGCTACACCTTC.